Following are 12 T cell receptor beta chains from one sample sequenced in a study of T cell changes during pregnancy in multiple sclerosis. Here immunoSEQ multiplex PCR was the method, and the copy in TCRdb shows in-frame clones only, minus some. The sample consists of 75,000 to 100,000 clones, about nine tenths of them appearing once. The specimen was peripheral blood, collected in the second trimester of pregnancy. Receptors originate from a female donor in good health, enrolled as a control in a pregnancy study.

This clone was seen only once. The V and J genes are TRBV15 and TRBJ1-3; 8 nucleotides align to TRBD1. V trimming: 5 bases; J trimming: 0 bases; junction bases outside the gene matches: 9. This CDR3 comprises 17 residues. Germline V CDR1 and CDR2: LNHNV, YYDKDF (reference sequence). DNA of the CDR3: TGTGCCACCAGCTCCTGGACAGGGAGGCCCTCTGGAAACACCATATATTTT. It specifies CATSSWTGRPSGNTIYF. The full variable domain, in which reference TRBV15 and TRBJ1-3 provide the parts outside the CDR3, is DAMVIQNPRYQVTQFGKPVTLSCSQTLNHNVMYWYQQKSSQAPKLLFHYYDKDFNNEADTPDNFQSRRPNTSFCFLDIRSPGLGDTAMYLCATSSWTGRPSGNTIYFGEGSWLTVV.

This rearrangement joins TRBV10-1 to TRBJ2-2, with 7 bases identical to TRBD2. Germline assignment: CDR1 WNHNN and CDR2 SYGVQD (reference sequence). The CDR3 spans 14 residues. The V segment lost 6 bases and the J segment 1 base; nucleotides outside the gene matches: 2. Here the CDR3 DNA reads TGCGCCAGCAGAGCGGGACTGAACACCGGGGAGCTGTTTTTT. It translates to CASRAGLNTGELFF.

The rearrangement joins TRBV9 to TRBJ2-1; 8 bases agree with TRBD2. Germline CDR1 and CDR2: SGDLS and YYNGEE. The CDR3 runs to 17 residues. V dropped 10 bases and J dropped 0; count of bases not matched to a gene: 15. The CDR3 DNA is TGTGCCTCAACGGGGGTAGCGGGGAAGAGCTCCTACAATGAGCAGTTCTTC. Amino acids: CASTGVAGKSSYNEQFF.

This chain uses TRBV5-1 with TRBJ2-5, with a weak D call TRBD1 (6 bases). From germline, CDR1 is SGHRS and CDR2 YFSETQ. V was clipped by 6 bases and J by 4 bases, with 16 bases between them. CDR3 size: 14 residues. The chain's CDR3 is CASTLTGMGETQYF. CDR3 in DNA: TGCGCCAGCACCCTAACAGGGATGGGAGAGACCCAGTACTTC. Together with reference TRBV5-1 and TRBJ2-5, the CDR3 gives the full variable domain: KAGVTQTPRYLIKTRGQQVTLSCSPISGHRSVSWYQQTPGQGLQFLFEYFSETQRNKGNFPGRFSGRQFSNSRSEMNVSTLELGDSALYLCASTLTGMGETQYFGPGTRLLVL.

With respect to this clone: The DNA is left out, because the CDR3 cannot be placed on it with certainty; the CDR3 is given as TCRdb lists it. The rearrangement joins TRBV5-4 to TRBJ1-2; the listed D gene, TRBD1, was not tested against the DNA. The CDR3 has 13 amino acids, counting both end residues. Germline V lookup: CDR1 SGHNT, CDR2 YYREEE (reference sequence). CDR3 in amino acids: CASSSFGAGTLLF.

The V gene is TRBV4-1, the J gene TRBJ2-7; TRBD1 is a possible D gene (5 bases). Germline V lookup: CDR1 MGHRA, CDR2 YSYEKL. V lost 4 bases and J lost 0, with 16 bases in between. This CDR3 has 16 amino acids. The CDR3 here is CASSRQGPGGSYEQYF. The CDR3 region has the DNA TGCGCCAGCAGCCGTCAGGGCCCCGGCGGCTCCTACGAGCAGTACTTC.

V and J are TRBV10-2 and TRBJ2-7; D possibly corresponds to TRBD1 (5 bases). Deletions cut 3 bases from V and 2 bases from J, with 8 bases between. Germline assignment: CDR1 WSHSY and CDR2 SAAADI. The CDR3 is 13 amino acids. The CDR3 bases are TGCGCCAGCAGTGACAGGGTACCCTACGAGCAGTACTTC. The encoded protein is CASSDRVPYEQYF.

The chain joins TRBV7-9 to TRBJ2-5; 11 nucleotides agree with TRBD2. This CDR3 spans 15 amino acids. Trimming cost V 5 bases and J 2 bases; bases outside gene matches: 4. In germline, CDR1 is SEHNR, CDR2 FQNEAQ (reference sequence). CDR3 loop: CASSAGLAVQETQYF. In DNA, the CDR3 is TGTGCCAGCAGCGCGGGACTAGCGGTACAAGAGACCCAGTACTTC.

This chain connects TRBV28 to TRBJ1-5, with D unresolved. The CDR3 loop spans 15 amino acids. The germline V gene has CDR1 MDHEN and CDR2 SYDVKM. The V and J ends lost 7 bases and 0 bases respectively, with 13 bases between them. CDR3: CASNTASYSNQPQHF. CDR3 sequence (DNA): TGTGCCAGCAATACAGCCTCTTATAGCAATCAGCCCCAGCATTTT.

The gene calls are TRBV7-8 and TRBJ1-5; TRBD1 is a possible D gene (6 bases). This CDR3 is 15 amino acids long. The ends were cut back, 1 base at V and 6 bases at J, with 13 bases in the middle. The V gene's germline CDR1 is SGHVS and CDR2 FQNEAQ. CDR3 residues: CASSLVQGVFQPQHF. DNA for the CDR3: TGTGCCAGCAGCTTAGTACAGGGAGTTTTTCAGCCCCAGCATTTT.

The V and J genes are TRBV7-9 and TRBJ2-3; D is unclear. The germline V and J ends were trimmed by 2 bases and 4 bases, with 22 bases remaining between them. The V gene's germline CDR1 is SEHNR and CDR2 FQNEAQ (reference sequence). The CDR3 has 18 amino acids. CDR3 sequence: CASSLRVRRGYLPDTQYF. In DNA form, the CDR3 reads TGTGCCAGCAGCTTACGGGTCCGGAGAGGCTACCTACCAGATACGCAGTATTTT.

The J gene is TRBJ2-1, the V gene TRBV19; D possibly corresponds to TRBD1 (6 bases). From germline, CDR1 is LNHDA and CDR2 SQIVND (reference sequence). The CDR3 consists of 15 residues. The V and J ends lost 7 bases and 2 bases respectively, with 15 bases between them. CDR3 residues: CASTPLGGTYNEQFF. The CDR3 DNA follows: TGTGCCAGTACCCCTCTAGGGGGAACCTACAATGAGCAGTTCTTC. The complete variable domain, with remaining parts taken from reference TRBV19 and TRBJ2-1, reads DGGITQSPKYLFRKEGQNVTLSCEQNLNHDAMYWYRQDPGQGLRLIYYSQIVNDFQKGDIAEGYSVSREKKESFPLTVTSAQKNPTAFYLCASTPLGGTYNEQFFGPGTRLTVL.